The present T cell receptor beta chain was sequenced within a study of T cell responses to AZD1222 COVID-19 vaccine. Only in-frame clones appear in the TCRdb table, and some are missing; sequencing was by immunoSEQ multiplex PCR. The table shows some 96,000 clones, with around nine tenths occurring only once. Findings of the study overall: After two AZD1222 doses, spike-specific TCR breadth and depth rose versus day 0. Seropositivity was recorded at baseline in only a handful of AZD1222 recipients.

This CDR3 is 13 amino acids long. The V gene lost 5 bases and the J gene lost 4 bases, with 9 bases spanning the gap. From germline, CDR1 is WSHSY and CDR2 SAAADI. Points on this clone: Antigen specificity is unknown.

The chain couples TRBV10-2 to TRBJ1-5, with D hard to call. This material consisted of peripheral blood, taken on day 0 of AZD1222 vaccination. This TCR derives from an adult in good health. CDR3 coding DNA: TGCGCCAGCAGTTCTGAGAGAAATCAGCCCCAGCATTTT. Encoded protein: CASSSERNQPQHF.